Below, 11 T cell receptor beta chains from the same sample are listed, as sequenced in a study of T cells after yellow fever vaccination. MiXCR, run by TCRdb on the 5' RACE reads, gives a single entry per CDR3 protein. The table lists 510,000 or so distinct CDR3 sequences, roughly 21% of them singletons. The sample here was PBMCs, taken 15 days after the yellow fever booster vaccination. The receptors were sampled from a man aged 25-45 years who received the YFV17D yellow fever vaccine.

This clonotype was seen a few times. V usage is TRBV4-2 and J usage is TRBJ2-6; 7 bases match TRBD1. V shed 0 bases, J shed 0 bases, and the junction held 8 bases outside the gene matches. Germline V gene data show CDR1 as LGHNA and CDR2 as YNFKEQ. The CDR3 covers 19 residues. The CDR3: CASSQESRTGVSGANVLTF. DNA of the CDR3: TGTGCCAGCAGCCAAGAATCGCGGACAGGCGTCTCTGGGGCCAACGTCCTGACTTTC.

Details on this clonotype: One end of the junction is discordant with germline, which a read error may explain. This chain links TRBV29-1 with TRBJ2-1; D might be TRBD2 (5 bases). The germline gives CDR1 SQVTM, CDR2 ANQGSEA. The CDR3 has 11 amino acids. CDR3 region: CSALLGIDAVF. CDR3 bases: TGCAGCGCCCTACTAGGCATCGATGCAGTCTTC.

The V gene is TRBV11-2, the J gene TRBJ2-7; a weak D match, TRBD1 (6 bases). The V end lost 2 bases, the J end lost 7 bases, and 12 bases lay between the germline ends. CDR3 length: 13 residues. The germline gives CDR1 SGHAT, CDR2 FQNNGV. The CDR3 bases are TGTGCCAGCAGCTTATCTTTGGGGGCAGAGCAGTACTTC. This gives the protein CASSLSLGAEQYF.

This chain connects TRBV5-1 to TRBJ2-7; D could derive from TRBD1 or TRBD2 (6 bases each). The V gene lost 0 bases and the J gene lost 1 base, with 14 bases spanning the gap. The CDR3 totals 16 residues. The V gene's germline CDR1 is SGHRS and CDR2 YFSETQ. CDR3 in DNA: TGCGCCAGCAGCTTGGGGACAGCGGAGGGGTCCTACGAGCAGTACTTC. Its translation is CASSLGTAEGSYEQYF. Full variable domain (missing parts from reference TRBV5-1 and TRBJ2-7): KAGVTQTPRYLIKTRGQQVTLSCSPISGHRSVSWYQQTPGQGLQFLFEYFSETQRNKGNFPGRFSGRQFSNSRSEMNVSTLELGDSALYLCASSLGTAEGSYEQYFGPGTRLTVT.

This clonotype has a handful of counts. The V gene is TRBV4-3, the J gene TRBJ2-2; D might be TRBD1 (6 bases). V was trimmed by 2 bases and J by 7 bases, leaving 17 bases between them. CDR3 size: 16 residues. CDR1 is LGHNA, CDR2 YSLEER, per germline. CDR3 DNA: TGCGCCAGCAGCCAACGGGCTGACAGGCCGGACGGGGAGCTGTTTTTT. Its translation is CASSQRADRPDGELFF.

The chain links TRBV6-2 or TRBV6-3 to TRBJ2-3; 11 bases fit TRBD2. CDR1 is MNHEY, CDR2 SVGEGT, per germline. After removal of 5 bases from V and 4 bases from J, the junction contained 8 bases not matched to a gene. The CDR3 loop spans 16 amino acids. In nucleotides, the CDR3 is TGTGCCAGCAGTCTCAGTAGCGGGAGGGCCGCAGATACGCAGTATTTT. It yields the protein CASSLSSGRAADTQYF.

This clonotype came up a few times. J is TRBJ2-2 and V is TRBV5-1; 9 bases agree with TRBD2. This CDR3 is 15 amino acids long. The ends lost 4 bases at V and 6 bases at J; junction bases unmatched: 7. CDR1 SGHRS and CDR2 YFSETQ come from the germline V gene. The CDR3 is CASSPGLAAPGELFF. In DNA, the CDR3 is TGCGCCAGCAGCCCGGGACTAGCAGCCCCCGGGGAGCTGTTTTTT.

This clonotype appeared a few times. The chain combines TRBV28 with TRBJ1-1, with D perhaps TRBD1 (6 bases). Per germline, CDR1 MDHEN and CDR2 SYDVKM. The CDR3 consists of 11 residues. V lost 6 bases and J lost 7, with 9 bases in between. CDR3 coding DNA: TGTGCCAGCAGGGCAGGGGTTGAAGCTTTCTTT. It codes for CASRAGVEAFF.

The chain combines TRBV6-1 with TRBJ2-3; D perhaps matches TRBD2 (5 bases). Germline V gene sequence: CDR1 MNHNS, CDR2 SASEGT. This CDR3 contains 15 residues. V was shortened by 7 bases and J by 0 bases, with 14 bases between the two germline ends. The CDR3 loop is CASTILGSSTDTQYF. The CDR3 DNA reads TGTGCCAGCACAATACTGGGGAGTAGCACAGATACGCAGTATTTT.

This clonotype occurred a few times. The chain combines TRBV18 with TRBJ2-1; no definite D call. The CDR3 is made up of 13 amino acids. Trimming stripped 2 bases from V and 2 bases from J, with 4 bases between. The germline gives CDR1 KGHSH, CDR2 LQKENI. The CDR3 sequence is CASSPMTYNEQFF. In nucleotides, the CDR3 is TGTGCCAGCTCACCAATGACCTACAATGAGCAGTTCTTC.

This clonotype has a handful of counts. This sequence joins TRBV5-1 and TRBJ2-1; the match to TRBD2 covers 7 bases. The CDR3 covers 18 residues. J lost 2 bases, V lost 0 bases, and 11 bases had no gene match. The germline CDR1 and CDR2 sequences are SGHRS and YFSETQ. The CDR3 DNA is TGCGCCAGCAGCTTGGGGGGCGCGGGAGTGTTGGCCTACAATGAGCAGTTCTTC. Amino acids: CASSLGGAGVLAYNEQFF.